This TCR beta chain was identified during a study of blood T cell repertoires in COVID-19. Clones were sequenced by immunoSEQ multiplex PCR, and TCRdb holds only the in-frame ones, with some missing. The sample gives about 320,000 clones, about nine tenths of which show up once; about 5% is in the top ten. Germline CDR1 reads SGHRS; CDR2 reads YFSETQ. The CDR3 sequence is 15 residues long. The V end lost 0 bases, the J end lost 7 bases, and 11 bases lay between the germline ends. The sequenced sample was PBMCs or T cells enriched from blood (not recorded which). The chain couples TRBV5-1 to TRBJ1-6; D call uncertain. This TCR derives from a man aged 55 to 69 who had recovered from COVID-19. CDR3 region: CASSLDSLRNSPLHF. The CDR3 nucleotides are TGCGCCAGCAGCTTGGACAGTCTTAGGAATTCACCCCTCCACTTT.